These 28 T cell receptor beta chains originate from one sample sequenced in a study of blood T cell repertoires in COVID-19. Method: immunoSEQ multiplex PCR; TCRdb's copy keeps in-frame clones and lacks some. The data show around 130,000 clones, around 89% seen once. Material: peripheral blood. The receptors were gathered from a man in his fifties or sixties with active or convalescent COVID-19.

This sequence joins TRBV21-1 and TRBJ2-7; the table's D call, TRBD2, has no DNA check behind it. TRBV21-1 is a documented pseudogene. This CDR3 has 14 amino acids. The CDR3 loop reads CASKRGEGKYEQYF. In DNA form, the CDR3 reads TGTGCCAGCAAACGAGGTGAGGGTAAGTACGAGCAGTACTTC.

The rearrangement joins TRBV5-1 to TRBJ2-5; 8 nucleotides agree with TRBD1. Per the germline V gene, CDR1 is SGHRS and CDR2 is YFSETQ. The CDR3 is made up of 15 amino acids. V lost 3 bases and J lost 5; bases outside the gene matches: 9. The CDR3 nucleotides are TGCGCCAGCAGCTATTCCCGGACAGGGCAGGAGACCCAGTACTTC. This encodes CASSYSRTGQETQYF. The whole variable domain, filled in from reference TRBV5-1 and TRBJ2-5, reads KAGVTQTPRYLIKTRGQQVTLSCSPISGHRSVSWYQQTPGQGLQFLFEYFSETQRNKGNFPGRFSGRQFSNSRSEMNVSTLELGDSALYLCASSYSRTGQETQYFGPGTRLLVL.

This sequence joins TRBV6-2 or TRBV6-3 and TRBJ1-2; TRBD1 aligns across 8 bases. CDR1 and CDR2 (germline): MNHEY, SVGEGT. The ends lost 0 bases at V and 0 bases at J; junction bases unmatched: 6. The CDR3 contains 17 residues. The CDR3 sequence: CASSYSTGAPPNYGYTF. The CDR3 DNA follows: TGTGCCAGCAGTTACTCGACAGGGGCCCCACCTAACTATGGCTACACCTTC.

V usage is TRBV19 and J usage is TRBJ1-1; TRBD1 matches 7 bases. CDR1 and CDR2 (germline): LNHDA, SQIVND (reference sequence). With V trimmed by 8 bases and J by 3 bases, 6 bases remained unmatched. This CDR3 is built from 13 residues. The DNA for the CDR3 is TGTGCCAGTGGACAGGATGTAGACACTGAAGCTTTCTTT. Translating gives CASGQDVDTEAFF. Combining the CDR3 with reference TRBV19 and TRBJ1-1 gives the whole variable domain DGGITQSPKYLFRKEGQNVTLSCEQNLNHDAMYWYRQDPGQGLRLIYYSQIVNDFQKGDIAEGYSVSREKKESFPLTVTSAQKNPTAFYLCASGQDVDTEAFFGQGTRLTVV.

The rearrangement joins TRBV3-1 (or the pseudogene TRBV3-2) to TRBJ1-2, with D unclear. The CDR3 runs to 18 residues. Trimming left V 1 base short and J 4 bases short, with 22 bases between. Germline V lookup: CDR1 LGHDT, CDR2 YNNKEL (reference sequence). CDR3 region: CASSQATSWTGKAYGYTF. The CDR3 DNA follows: TGTGCCAGCAGCCAAGCAACTTCCTGGACGGGAAAGGCCTATGGCTACACCTTC.

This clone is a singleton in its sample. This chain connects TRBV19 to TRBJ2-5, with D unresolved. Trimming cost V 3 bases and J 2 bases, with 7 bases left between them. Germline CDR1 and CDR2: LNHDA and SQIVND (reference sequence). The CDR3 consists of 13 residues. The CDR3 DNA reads TGTGCCAGTAGTATGTCCGGGCAAGAGACCCAGTACTTC. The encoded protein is CASSMSGQETQYF.

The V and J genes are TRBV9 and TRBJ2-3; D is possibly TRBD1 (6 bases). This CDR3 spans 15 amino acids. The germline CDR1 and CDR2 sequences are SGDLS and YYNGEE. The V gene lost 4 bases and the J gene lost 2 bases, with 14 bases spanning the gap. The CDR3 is CASSPSQGHTDTQYF. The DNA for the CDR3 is TGTGCCAGCAGCCCTAGCCAGGGGCACACAGATACGCAGTATTTT.

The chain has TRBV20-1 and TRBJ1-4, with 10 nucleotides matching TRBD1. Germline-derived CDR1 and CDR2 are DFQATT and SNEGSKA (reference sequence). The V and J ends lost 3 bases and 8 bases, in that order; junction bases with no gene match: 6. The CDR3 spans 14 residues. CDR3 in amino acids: CSASGGTGEEKLFF. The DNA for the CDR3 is TGCAGTGCTAGTGGCGGGACAGGGGAAGAAAAACTGTTTTTT.

The DNA for the CDR3 is TGTGCCAGCAGCCCAAATTGGCAGGAAGCTTTCTTT. Translated, it gives CASSPNWQEAFF. The V call is TRBV9, the J call TRBJ1-1; D is uncertain. V dropped 4 bases and J dropped 8 bases, with 12 bases sitting between them. This CDR3 has 12 amino acids. Germline V gene lookup returns CDR1 SGDLS and CDR2 YYNGEE.

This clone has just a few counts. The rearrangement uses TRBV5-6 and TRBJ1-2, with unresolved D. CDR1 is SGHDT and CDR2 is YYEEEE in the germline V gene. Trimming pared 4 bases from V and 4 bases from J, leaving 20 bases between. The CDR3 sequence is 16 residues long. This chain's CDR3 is CASSPLRSATLYGYTF. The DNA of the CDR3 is TGTGCCAGCAGCCCCCTGAGGTCAGCGACCCTCTATGGCTACACCTTC.

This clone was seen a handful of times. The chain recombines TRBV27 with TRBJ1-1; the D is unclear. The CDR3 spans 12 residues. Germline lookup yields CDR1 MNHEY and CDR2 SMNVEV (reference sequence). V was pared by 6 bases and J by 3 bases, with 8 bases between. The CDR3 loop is CASRNRDTEAFF. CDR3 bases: TGTGCCAGCAGGAACAGAGACACTGAAGCTTTCTTT.

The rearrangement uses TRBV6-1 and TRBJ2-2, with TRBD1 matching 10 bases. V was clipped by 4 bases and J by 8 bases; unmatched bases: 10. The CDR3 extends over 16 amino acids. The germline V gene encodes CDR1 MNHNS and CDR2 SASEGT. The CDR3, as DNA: TGTGCCAGCAGTGCTACGGGACAGGGGACCGCTGGGGAGCTGTTTTTT. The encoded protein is CASSATGQGTAGELFF.

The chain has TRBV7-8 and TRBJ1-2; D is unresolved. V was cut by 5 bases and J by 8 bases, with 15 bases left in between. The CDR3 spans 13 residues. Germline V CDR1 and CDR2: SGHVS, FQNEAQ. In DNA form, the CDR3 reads TGTGCCAGCAGCCAAGGAGTCGGGAGAGGCTACACCTTC. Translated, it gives CASSQGVGRGYTF.

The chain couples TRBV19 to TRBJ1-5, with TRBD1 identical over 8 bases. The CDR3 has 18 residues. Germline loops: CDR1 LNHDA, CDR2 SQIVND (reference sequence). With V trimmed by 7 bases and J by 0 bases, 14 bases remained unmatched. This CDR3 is CASIEGQGQFYSNQPQHF. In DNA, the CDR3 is TGTGCCAGTATCGAAGGACAGGGCCAATTCTATAGCAATCAGCCCCAGCATTTT.

CDR3 region: CASSIQGARGNTIYF. The CDR3, as DNA: TGTGCCAGCAGCATCCAGGGGGCGCGGGGAAACACCATATATTTT. The rearrangement links TRBV11-2 to TRBJ1-3; 8 nucleotides agree with TRBD1. The CDR3 extends over 15 amino acids. The V gene's germline CDR1 is SGHAT and CDR2 FQNNGV. Losses at the gene ends were 5 bases for V and 4 bases for J; bases not matched to a gene: 7.

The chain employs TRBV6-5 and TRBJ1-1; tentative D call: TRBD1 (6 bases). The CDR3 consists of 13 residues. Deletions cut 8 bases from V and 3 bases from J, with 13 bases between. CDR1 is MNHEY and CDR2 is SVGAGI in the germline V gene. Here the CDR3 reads CASSRGEDTEAFF. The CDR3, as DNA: TGTGCCAGCTCCAGGGGTGAGGACACTGAAGCTTTCTTT.

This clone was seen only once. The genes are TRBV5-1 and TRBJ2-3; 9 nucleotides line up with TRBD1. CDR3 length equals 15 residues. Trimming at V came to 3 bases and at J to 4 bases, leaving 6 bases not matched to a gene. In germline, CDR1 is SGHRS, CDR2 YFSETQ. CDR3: CASSWGQGDPDTQYF. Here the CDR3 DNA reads TGCGCCAGCAGCTGGGGACAGGGTGACCCAGATACGCAGTATTTT.

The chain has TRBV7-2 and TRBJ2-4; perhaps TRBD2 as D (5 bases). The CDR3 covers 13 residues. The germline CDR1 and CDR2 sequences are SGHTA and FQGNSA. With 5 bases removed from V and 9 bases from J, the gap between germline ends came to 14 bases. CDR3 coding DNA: TGTGCCAGCAGCCTCCGGGGTGGAACCATTCAGTACTTC. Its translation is CASSLRGGTIQYF. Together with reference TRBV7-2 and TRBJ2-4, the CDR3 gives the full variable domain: GAGVSQSPSNKVTEKGKDVELRCDPISGHTALYWYRQSLGQGLEFLIYFQGNSAPDKSGLPSDRFSAERTGGSVSTLTIQRTQQEDSAVYLCASSLRGGTIQYFGAGTRLSVL.

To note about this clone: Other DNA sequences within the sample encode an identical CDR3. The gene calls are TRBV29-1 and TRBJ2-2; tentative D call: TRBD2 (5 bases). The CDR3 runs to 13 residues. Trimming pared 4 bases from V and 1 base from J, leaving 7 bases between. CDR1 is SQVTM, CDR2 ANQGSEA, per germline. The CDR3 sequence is CSVGRGNTGELFF. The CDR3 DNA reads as TGCAGCGTTGGACGGGGGAACACCGGGGAGCTGTTTTTT.

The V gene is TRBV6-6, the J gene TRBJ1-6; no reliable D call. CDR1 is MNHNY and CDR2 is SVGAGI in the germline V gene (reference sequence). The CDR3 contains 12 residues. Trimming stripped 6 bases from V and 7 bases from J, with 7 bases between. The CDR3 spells CASSRQNSPLHF. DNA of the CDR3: TGTGCCAGCAGCCGTCAGAATTCACCCCTCCACTTT.

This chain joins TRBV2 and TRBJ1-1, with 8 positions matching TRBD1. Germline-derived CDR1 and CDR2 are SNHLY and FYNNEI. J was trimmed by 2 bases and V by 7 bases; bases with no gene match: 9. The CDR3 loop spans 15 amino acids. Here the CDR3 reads CASIDSGGANTEAFF. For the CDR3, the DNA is TGTGCCAGCATCGATTCAGGGGGCGCAAACACTGAAGCTTTCTTT.

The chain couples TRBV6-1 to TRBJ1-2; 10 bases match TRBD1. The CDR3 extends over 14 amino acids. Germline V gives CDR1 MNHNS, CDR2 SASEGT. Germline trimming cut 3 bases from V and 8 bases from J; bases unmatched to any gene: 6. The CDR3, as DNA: TGTGCCAGCAGTGATCTTGGGACAGGGGAAGGCTACACCTTC. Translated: CASSDLGTGEGYTF.

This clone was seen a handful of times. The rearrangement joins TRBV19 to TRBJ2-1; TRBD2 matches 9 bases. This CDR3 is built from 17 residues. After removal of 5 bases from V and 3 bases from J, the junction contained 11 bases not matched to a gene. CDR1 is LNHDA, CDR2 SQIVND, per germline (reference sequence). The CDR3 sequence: CASSSSGAGGGYNEQFF. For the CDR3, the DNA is TGTGCCAGTAGTTCGTCAGGAGCGGGAGGAGGCTACAATGAGCAGTTCTTC.

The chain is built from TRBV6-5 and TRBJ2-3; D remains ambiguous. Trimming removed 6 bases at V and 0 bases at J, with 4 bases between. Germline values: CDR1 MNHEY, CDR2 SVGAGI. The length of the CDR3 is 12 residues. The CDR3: CASSVSTDTQYF. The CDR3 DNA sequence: TGTGCCAGCAGCGTAAGCACAGATACGCAGTATTTT.

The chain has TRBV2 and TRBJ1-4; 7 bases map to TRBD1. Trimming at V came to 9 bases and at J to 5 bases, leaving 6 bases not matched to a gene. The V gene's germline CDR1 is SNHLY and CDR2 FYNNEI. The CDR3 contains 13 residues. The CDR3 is CASLRDRNEKLFF. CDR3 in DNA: TGTGCCAGTCTCCGGGACAGAAATGAAAAACTGTTTTTT.

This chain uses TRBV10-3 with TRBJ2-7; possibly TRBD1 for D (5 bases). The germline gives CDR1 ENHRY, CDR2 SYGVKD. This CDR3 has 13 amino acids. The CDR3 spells CACHHDSSYEQYF. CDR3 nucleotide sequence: TGTGCGTGCCATCATGACAGCTCCTACGAGCAGTACTTC.

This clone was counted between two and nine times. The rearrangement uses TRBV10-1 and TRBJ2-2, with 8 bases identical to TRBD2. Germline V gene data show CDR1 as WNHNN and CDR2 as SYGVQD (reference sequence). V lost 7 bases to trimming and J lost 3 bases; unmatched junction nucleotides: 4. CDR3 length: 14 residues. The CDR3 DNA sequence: TGCGCCAGCAAAGAAGCGGGGGACACCGGGGAGCTGTTTTTT. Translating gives CASKEAGDTGELFF.

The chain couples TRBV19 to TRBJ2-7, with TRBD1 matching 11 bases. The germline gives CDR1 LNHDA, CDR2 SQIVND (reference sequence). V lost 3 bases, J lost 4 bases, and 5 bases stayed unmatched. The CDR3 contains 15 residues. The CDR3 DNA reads TGTGCCAGTAGTATTCCGGGACAGGGGGATTACGAGCAGTACTTC. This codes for CASSIPGQGDYEQYF.